This T cell receptor beta chain was captured in a study of T cell responses to AZD1222 COVID-19 vaccine. Comments on this clone: Its antigen is still unknown.

General study results and limits: In all cases, repertoires were sampled only after the peak T cell response. In the spike-specific TCR repertoire, nearly half reportedly target unmutated variant regions. Of the AZD1222 recipients, only five to seven were seropositive at baseline. Dominant CD4 TCR responses targeted spike regions 160-218 and 743-854.

The protocol was immunoSEQ multiplex PCR, while the TCRdb copy is restricted to in-frame clones and leaves out a portion. The profile shows tens of thousands of clones, around 85% of them singletons. This sample comprised peripheral blood, obtained 28 days after the second AZD1222 dose. The source of this sequence is an adult who received the AZD1222 COVID-19 vaccine.

The CDR3 here is CASSSPPHEQYF. The CDR3 DNA follows: TGTGCCAGCAGTTCCCCCCCCCACGAGCAGTACTTC. This chain uses TRBV12-3 or TRBV12-4 with TRBJ2-7; D is undetermined. Trimming took 4 bases from V and 5 from J, leaving 9 bases between them. The CDR3 runs 12 residues.